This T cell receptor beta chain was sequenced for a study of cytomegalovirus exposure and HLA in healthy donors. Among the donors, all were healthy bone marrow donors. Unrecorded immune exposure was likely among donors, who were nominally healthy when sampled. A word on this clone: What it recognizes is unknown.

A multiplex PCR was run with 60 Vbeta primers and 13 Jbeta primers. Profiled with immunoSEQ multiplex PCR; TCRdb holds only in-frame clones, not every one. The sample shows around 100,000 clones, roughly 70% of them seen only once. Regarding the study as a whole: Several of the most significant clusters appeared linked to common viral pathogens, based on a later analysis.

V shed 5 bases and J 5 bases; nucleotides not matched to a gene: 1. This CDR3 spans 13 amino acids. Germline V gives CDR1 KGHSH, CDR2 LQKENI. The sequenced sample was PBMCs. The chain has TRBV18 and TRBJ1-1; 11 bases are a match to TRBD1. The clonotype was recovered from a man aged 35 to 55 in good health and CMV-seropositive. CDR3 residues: CASSRDRGTEAFF. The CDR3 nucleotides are TGTGCCAGCTCAAGGGACAGGGGGACTGAAGCTTTCTTT. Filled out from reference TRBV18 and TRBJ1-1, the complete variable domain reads NAGVMQNPRHLVRRRGQEARLRCSPMKGHSHVYWYRQLPEEGLKFMVYLQKENIIDESGMPKERFSAEFPKEGPSILRIQQVVRGDSAAYFCASSRDRGTEAFFGQGTRLTVV.